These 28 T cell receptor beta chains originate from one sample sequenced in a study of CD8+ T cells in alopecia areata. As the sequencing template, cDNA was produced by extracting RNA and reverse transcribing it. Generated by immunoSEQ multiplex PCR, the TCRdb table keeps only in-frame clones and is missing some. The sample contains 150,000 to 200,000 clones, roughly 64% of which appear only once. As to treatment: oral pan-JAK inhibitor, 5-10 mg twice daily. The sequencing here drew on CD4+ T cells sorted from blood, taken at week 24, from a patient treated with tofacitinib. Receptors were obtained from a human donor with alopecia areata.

This chain's CDR3 is CASRRDGPYYGYTF. The CDR3 DNA is TGTGCCAGCAGGAGGGACGGACCCTACTATGGCTACACCTTC. This chain connects TRBV7-9 to TRBJ1-2, with a tentative D call TRBD1 (5 bases). Germline V gene data show CDR1 as SEHNR and CDR2 as FQNEAQ (reference sequence). Trimming took off 6 bases at V and 3 bases at J, with 14 bases between the two ends. The CDR3 loop spans 14 amino acids.

CDR3 sequence: CASSSLLVISLYEQYF. The CDR3 region has the DNA TGTGCCAGCAGTTCCCTACTGGTCATCTCTCTCTACGAGCAGTACTTC. This chain uses TRBV28 with TRBJ2-7, with D uncertain. Germline CDR1 MDHEN, CDR2 SYDVKM. V lost 4 bases and J 3 bases, leaving 19 bases between the germline ends. The CDR3 spans 16 residues.

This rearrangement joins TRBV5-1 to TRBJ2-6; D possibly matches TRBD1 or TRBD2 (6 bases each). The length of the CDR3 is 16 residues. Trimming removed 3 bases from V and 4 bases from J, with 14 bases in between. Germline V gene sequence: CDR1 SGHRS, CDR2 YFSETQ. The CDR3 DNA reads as TGCGCCAGCAGCTGGGGTAGGGGGGCCGGGGCCAACGTCCTGACTTTC. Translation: CASSWGRGAGANVLTF.

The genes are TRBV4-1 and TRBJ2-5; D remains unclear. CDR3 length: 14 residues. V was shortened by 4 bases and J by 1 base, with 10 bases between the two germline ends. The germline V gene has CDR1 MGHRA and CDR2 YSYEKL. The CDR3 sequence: CASSPGGFQETQYF. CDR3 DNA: TGCGCCAGCAGCCCAGGTGGGTTCCAAGAGACCCAGTACTTC.

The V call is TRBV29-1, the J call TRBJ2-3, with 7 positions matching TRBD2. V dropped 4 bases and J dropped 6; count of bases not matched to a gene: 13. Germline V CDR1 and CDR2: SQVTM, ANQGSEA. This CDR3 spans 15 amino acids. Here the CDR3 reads CSVVHWGAGPDTQYF. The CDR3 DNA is TGCAGCGTTGTCCACTGGGGAGCGGGGCCCGATACGCAGTATTTT.

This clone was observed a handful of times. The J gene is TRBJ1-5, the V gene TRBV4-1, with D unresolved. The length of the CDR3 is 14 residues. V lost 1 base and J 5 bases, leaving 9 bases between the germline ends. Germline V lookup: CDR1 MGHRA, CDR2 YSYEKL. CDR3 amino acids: CASSQGAGYQPQHF. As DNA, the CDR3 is TGCGCCAGCAGCCAAGGGGCGGGGTATCAGCCCCAGCATTTT.

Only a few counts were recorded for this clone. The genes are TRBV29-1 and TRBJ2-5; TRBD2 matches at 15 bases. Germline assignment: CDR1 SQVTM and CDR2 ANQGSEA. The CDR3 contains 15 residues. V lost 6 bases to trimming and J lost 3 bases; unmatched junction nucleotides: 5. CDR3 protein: CSVRTSGRAEETQYF. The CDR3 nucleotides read TGCAGCGTCCGGACTAGCGGGAGGGCCGAAGAGACCCAGTACTTC. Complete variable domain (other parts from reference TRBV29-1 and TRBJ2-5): SAVISQKPSRDICQRGTSLTIQCQVDSQVTMMFWYRQQPGQSLTLIATANQGSEATYESGFVIDKFPISRPNLTFSTLTVSNMSPEDSSIYLCSVRTSGRAEETQYFGPGTRLLVL.

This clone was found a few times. The chain's CDR3 is CASSLGLVAGANVLTF. In DNA form, the CDR3 reads TGCGCCAGCAGCTTGGGGTTAGTGGCCGGGGCCAACGTCCTGACTTTC. The chain links TRBV5-1 to TRBJ2-6; no firm D call. CDR3 length: 16 residues. Germline V gene sequence: CDR1 SGHRS, CDR2 YFSETQ. With 0 bases removed from V and 4 bases from J, the gap between germline ends came to 11 bases.

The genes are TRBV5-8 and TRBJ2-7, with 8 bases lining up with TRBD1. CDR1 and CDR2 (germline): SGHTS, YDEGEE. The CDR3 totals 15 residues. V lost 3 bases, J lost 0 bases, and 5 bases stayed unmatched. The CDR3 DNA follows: TGTGCCAGCAGCTGGGGACAGGACCTCTCCTACGAGCAGTACTTC. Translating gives CASSWGQDLSYEQYF.

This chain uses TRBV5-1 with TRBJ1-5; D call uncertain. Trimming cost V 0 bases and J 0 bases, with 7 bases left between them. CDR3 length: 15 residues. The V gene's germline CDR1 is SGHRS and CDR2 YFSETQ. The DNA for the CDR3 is TGCGCCAGCAGCTTGGAGGCAGCTAGCAATCAGCCCCAGCATTTT. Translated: CASSLEAASNQPQHF.

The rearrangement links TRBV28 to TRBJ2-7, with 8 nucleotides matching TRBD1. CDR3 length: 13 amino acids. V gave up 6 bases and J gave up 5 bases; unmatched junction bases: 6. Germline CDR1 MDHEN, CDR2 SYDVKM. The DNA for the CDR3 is TGTGCCAGCAGGAGGACAGGGCTAAACGAGCAGTACTTC. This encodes CASRRTGLNEQYF.

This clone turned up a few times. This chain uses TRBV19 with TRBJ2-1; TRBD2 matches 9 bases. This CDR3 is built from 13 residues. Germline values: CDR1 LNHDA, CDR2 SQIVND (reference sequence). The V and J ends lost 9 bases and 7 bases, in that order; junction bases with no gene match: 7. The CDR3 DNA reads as TGTGCCAGCATCGGGACTAGCTCTAATGAGCAGTTCTTC. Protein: CASIGTSSNEQFF.

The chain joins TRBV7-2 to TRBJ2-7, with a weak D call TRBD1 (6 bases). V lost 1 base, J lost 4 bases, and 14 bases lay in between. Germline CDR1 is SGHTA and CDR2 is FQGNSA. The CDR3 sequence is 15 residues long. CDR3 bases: TGTGCCAGCAGCTTAGATGGCGAGGGACATTACGAGCAGTACTTC. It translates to CASSLDGEGHYEQYF.

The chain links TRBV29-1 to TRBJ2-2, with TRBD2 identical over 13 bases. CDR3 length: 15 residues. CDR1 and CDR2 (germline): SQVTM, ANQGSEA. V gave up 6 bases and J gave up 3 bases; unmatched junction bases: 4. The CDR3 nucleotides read TGCAGCGTGACGGGACTAGCGGGGCACACCGGGGAGCTGTTTTTT. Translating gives CSVTGLAGHTGELFF.

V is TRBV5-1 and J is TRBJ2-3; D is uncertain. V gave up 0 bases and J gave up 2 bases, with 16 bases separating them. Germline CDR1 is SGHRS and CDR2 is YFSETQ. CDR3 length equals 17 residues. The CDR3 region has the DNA TGCGCCAGCAGCTTGGAAGTCACGAAAGGATACACAGATACGCAGTATTTT. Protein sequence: CASSLEVTKGYTDTQYF.

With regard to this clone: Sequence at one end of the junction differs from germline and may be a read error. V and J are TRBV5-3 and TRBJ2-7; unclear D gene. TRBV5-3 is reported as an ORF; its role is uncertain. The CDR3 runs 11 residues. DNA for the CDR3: TGTGCCAGCAGCTTGAATTACGAGCAGTACTTC. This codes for CASSLNYEQYF.

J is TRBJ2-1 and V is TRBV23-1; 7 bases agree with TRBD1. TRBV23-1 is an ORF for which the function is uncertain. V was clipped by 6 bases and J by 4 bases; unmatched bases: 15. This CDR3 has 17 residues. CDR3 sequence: CASSRGFGDRVYNEQFF. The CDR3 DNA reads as TGCGCCAGCAGCAGGGGTTTTGGGGACAGAGTGTACAATGAGCAGTTCTTC.

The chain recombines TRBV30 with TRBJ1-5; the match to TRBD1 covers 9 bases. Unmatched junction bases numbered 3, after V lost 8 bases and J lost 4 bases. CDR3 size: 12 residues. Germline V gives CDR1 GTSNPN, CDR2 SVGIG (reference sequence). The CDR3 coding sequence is TGTGCCGCCGGACAGGGGAATCAGCCCCAGCATTTT. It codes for CAAGQGNQPQHF.

The CDR3 spells CASSQSGREQYF. DNA of the CDR3: TGTGCCAGCAGCCAATCAGGACGCGAGCAGTACTTC. The J gene is TRBJ2-7, the V gene TRBV16; no clear D. V was pared by 0 bases and J by 6 bases, with 6 bases between. CDR3 length: 12 amino acids. Germline CDR1 and CDR2: KGHSY and FQNENV.

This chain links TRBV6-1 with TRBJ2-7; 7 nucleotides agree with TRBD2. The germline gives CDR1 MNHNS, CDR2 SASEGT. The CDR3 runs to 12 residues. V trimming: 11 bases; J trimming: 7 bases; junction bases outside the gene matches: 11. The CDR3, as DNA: TGTGCCGGCGGGGGTCAGATCGGTGAGCAGTACTTC. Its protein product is CAGGGQIGEQYF.

CDR3 residues: CASSVTGSSYEQYF. The CDR3 DNA reads as TGTGCCAGCAGCGTCACAGGGTCCTCCTACGAGCAGTACTTC. This chain links TRBV28 with TRBJ2-7; D may be TRBD1 (6 bases). Trimming left V 6 bases short and J 0 bases short, with 12 bases between. CDR1 and CDR2 from the germline V gene are MDHEN and SYDVKM. CDR3 length equals 14 residues.

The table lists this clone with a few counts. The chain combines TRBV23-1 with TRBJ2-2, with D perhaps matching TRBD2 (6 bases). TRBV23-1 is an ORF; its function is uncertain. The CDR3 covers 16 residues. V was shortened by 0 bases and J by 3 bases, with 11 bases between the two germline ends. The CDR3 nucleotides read TGCGCCAGCAGTCAATCGTTCAGGGAGGACACCGGGGAGCTGTTTTTT. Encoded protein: CASSQSFREDTGELFF.

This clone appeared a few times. The CDR3 sequence is CASSEGQSPETQYF. CDR3 in DNA: TGCGCCAGCAGCGAGGGACAGTCCCCCGAGACCCAGTACTTC. The chain joins TRBV5-1 to TRBJ2-5; 7 bases are a match to TRBD1. CDR3 length equals 14 residues. Germline lookup yields CDR1 SGHRS and CDR2 YFSETQ. V dropped 4 bases and J dropped 5; count of bases not matched to a gene: 8.

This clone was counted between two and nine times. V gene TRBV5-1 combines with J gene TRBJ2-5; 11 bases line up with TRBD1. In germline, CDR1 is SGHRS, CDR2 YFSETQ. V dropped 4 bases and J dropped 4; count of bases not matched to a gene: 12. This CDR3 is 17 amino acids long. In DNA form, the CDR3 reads TGCGCCAGCAGCCCGAGGGTCCGGACAGGGGGCGGAGAGACCCAGTACTTC. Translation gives CASSPRVRTGGGETQYF.

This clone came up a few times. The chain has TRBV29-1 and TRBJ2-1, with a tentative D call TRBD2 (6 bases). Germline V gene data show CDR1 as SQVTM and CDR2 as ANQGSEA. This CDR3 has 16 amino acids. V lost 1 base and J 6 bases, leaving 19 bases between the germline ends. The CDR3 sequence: CSVEGFPGALRNEQFF. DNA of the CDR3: TGCAGCGTTGAAGGGTTCCCGGGAGCGCTACGCAATGAGCAGTTCTTC.

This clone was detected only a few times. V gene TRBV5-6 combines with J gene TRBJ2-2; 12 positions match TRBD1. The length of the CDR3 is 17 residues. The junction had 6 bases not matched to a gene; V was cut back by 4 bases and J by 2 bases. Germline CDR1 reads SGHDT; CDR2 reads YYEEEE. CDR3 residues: CASSTGQGADNTGELFF. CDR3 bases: TGTGCCAGCAGCACGGGACAGGGGGCGGATAACACCGGGGAGCTGTTTTTT.

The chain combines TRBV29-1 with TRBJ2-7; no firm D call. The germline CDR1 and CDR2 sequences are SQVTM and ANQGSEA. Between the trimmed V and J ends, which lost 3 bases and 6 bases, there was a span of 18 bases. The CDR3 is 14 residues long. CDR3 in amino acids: CSVEPFEPNAEQYF. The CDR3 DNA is TGCAGCGTTGAGCCCTTCGAGCCTAACGCCGAGCAGTACTTC.

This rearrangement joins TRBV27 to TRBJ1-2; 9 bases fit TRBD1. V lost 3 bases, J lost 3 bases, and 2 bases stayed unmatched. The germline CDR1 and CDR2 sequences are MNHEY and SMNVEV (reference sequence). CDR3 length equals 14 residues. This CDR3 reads CASSLDRGDYGYTF. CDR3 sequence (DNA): TGTGCCAGCAGTTTGGACAGGGGAGACTATGGCTACACCTTC.